Sequencing of this T cell receptor (beta chain) was carried out in a study of CD4 T cells in relation to SARS-CoV-2 and coronaviruses. Unexposed donor CD4+ T cells date from 2011-2018, before the COVID-19 pandemic. The cells were cultured for around ten days before CD4+ T cells were isolated. Germline CDR1 is SGHDT and CDR2 is YYEEEE. The length of the CDR3 is 15 residues. V gave up 4 bases and J gave up 1 base, with 12 bases separating them. Of note for this clone: Its antigen is as yet unknown.

Using immunoSEQ multiplex PCR, the repertoire was profiled, and TCRdb retains in-frame clones only, with some absent. Of 30,000 or so clones listed, roughly 80% were seen once; the top ten hold about 20%. General study findings and limits: No donor gave both pre-pandemic and post-infection samples.

The chain employs TRBV5-6 and TRBJ2-1; D is ambiguous. This receptor was obtained from a human donor in good health. Sequenced input: CD4+ T cells from PBMCs, cultured in vitro. Here the CDR3 DNA reads TGTGCCAGCAGCCACTATGGGCGATCCTACAATGAGCAGTTCTTC. Its translation is CASSHYGRSYNEQFF.